The 5 T cell receptor beta chains reported below all come from one sample, sequenced in a study of blood T cells in healthy people across ages. Through a sample-barcoded 5' primer and a J-beta primer mix, a second PCR was run for roughly 6 to 12 cycles. TCRdb ran MiXCR on the 5' RACE reads and lists one entry per CDR3 protein. The repertoire consists of more than 1.4 million distinct CDR3 sequences, with around 42% occurring once and the leading ten covering 7% to 9%. The sample consisted of blood. The receptor source for this set is a woman between 18 and 29 years old in good health.

The V gene is TRBV20-1, the J gene TRBJ1-2, with TRBD1 matching over 7 bases. CDR1 and CDR2 (germline): DFQATT, SNEGSKA (reference sequence). The CDR3 has 11 residues. V shed 7 bases and J 3 bases; nucleotides not matched to a gene: 2. The CDR3 DNA follows: TGCAGTGTGGGACAGTACTATGGCTACACCTTC. Translating it yields CSVGQYYGYTF.

This clonotype was seen more than once but under ten times. The chain uses TRBV27 and TRBJ2-1; D perhaps matches TRBD2 (5 bases). V lost 8 bases and J 6 bases, leaving 11 bases between the germline ends. The CDR3 sequence is 12 residues long. The germline CDR1 and CDR2 sequences are MNHEY and SMNVEV (reference sequence). This chain's CDR3 is CASRDPGNEQFF. The CDR3 DNA reads as TGTGCCAGCCGGGATCCGGGCAATGAGCAGTTCTTC.

The CDR3 DNA sequence: TGTGCCAGACAAGACAGGAACTTTCAAGAGACCCAGTACTTC. Protein product: CARQDRNFQETQYF. The genes are TRBV2 and TRBJ2-7; D might be TRBD1 (6 bases). The end of the DNA aligns better with TRBJ2-5, so the J call may be wrong. Germline V CDR1 and CDR2: SNHLY, FYNNEI. This CDR3 region has 14 residues.

This chain connects TRBV10-3 to TRBJ2-3; D is possibly TRBD1 (5 bases). This CDR3 is 13 amino acids long. Trimming cost V 4 bases and J 4 bases, with 9 bases left between them. Germline V CDR1 and CDR2: ENHRY, SYGVKD. CDR3 protein: CAISGSGSDTQYF. The DNA for the CDR3 is TGTGCCATCAGTGGGTCAGGGTCAGATACGCAGTATTTT.

The chain carries TRBV6-5 and TRBJ1-2, with D tentatively TRBD1 (5 bases). Trimming took 8 bases from V and 7 from J, leaving 17 bases between them. This CDR3 is built from 13 residues. The V gene's germline CDR1 is MNHEY and CDR2 SVGAGI. CDR3: CASASGLWSGYTF. DNA of the CDR3: TGTGCCAGCGCTTCGGGACTTTGGAGTGGCTACACCTTC.